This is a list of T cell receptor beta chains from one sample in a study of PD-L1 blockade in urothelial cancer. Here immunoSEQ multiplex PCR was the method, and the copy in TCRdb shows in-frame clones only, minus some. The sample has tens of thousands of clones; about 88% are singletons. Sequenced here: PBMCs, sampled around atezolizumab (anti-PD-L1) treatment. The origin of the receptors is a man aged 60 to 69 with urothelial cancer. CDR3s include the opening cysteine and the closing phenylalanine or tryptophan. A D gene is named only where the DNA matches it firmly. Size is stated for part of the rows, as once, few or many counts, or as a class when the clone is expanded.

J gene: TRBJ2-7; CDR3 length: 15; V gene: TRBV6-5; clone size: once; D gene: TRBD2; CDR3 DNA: TGTGCCAGCAGCCGCGGGGGGTTCGGATCCTACGAGCAGTACTTC; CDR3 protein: CASSRGGFGSYEQYF
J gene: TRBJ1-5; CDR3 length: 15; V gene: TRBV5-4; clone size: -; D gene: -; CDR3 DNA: TGTGCCAGCAGCTTGGACGGTGCGCTCAATCAGCCCCAGCATTTT; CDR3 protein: CASSLDGALNQPQHF
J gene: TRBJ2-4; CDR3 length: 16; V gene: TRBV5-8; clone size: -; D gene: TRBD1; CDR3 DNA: TGTGCCAGCAGCAGGACAGGGGGCGCGGCCAAAAACATTCAGTACTTC; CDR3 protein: CASSRTGGAAKNIQYF
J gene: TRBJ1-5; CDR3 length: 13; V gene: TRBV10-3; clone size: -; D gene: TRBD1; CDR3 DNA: TGTGCCTCCCGGGGAAATCAGGGGGATCCCCAGCATTTT; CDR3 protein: CASRGNQGDPQHF
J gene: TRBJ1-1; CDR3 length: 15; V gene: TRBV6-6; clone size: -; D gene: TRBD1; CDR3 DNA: TGTGCCAGCAGTTACTCACCGGGACAGGGAACTGAAGCTTTCTTT; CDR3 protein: CASSYSPGQGTEAFF
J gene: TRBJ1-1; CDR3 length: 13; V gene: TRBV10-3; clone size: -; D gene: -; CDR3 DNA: TGTGCCATCCTCGGTGGGGAAGGGGGTGAAGCTTTCTTT; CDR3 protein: CAILGGEGGEAFF
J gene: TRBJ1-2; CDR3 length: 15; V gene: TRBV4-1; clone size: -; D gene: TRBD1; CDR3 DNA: TGCGCCAGCAGCCAATCCCAGGGGGCAGGTTATGGCTACACCTTC; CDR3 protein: CASSQSQGAGYGYTF
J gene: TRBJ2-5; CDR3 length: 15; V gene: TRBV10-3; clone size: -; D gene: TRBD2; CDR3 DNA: TGTGCCATCGCAGCCACTAGCGGGGGAAAAGAGACCCAGTACTTC; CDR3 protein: CAIAATSGGKETQYF
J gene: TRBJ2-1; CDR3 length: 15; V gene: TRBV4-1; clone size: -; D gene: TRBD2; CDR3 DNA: TGCGCCAGCAGCTTCCGACTAGCCCTGTACAATGAGCAGTTCTTC; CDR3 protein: CASSFRLALYNEQFF
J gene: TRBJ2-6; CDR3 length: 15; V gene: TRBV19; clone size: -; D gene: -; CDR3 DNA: TGTGCCAGTAGTATTATACAAGCTGGGGCCAACGTCCTGACTTTC; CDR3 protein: CASSIIQAGANVLTF